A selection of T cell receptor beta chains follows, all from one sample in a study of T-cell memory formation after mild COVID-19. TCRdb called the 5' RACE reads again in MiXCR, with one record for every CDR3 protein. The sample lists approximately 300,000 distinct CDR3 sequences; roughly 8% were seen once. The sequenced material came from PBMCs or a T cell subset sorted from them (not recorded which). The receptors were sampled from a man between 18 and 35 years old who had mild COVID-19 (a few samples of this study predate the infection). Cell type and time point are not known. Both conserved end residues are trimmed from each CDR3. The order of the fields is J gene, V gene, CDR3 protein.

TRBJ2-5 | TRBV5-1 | ASSLITGGDGETQY
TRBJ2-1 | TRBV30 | AWSTAGISQF
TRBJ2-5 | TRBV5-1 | ASSSIDGQETQY
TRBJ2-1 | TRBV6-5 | ASRWGSYNEQF
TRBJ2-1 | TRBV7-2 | ASKDRLYNEQF
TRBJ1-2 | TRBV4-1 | ASSQVKVLSYGYT
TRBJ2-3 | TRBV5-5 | ASSLPPSDTQY
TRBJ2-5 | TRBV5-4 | ASSSRGGTYQETQY
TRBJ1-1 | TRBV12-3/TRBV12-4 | ASTQQGMNTEAF
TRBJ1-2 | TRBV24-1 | ATSDVGYEYGYT
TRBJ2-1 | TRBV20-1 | SASASRGGSYSEQF
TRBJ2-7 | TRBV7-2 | ASSLGGGPYEQY
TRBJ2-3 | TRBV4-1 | ASSQVQASGGTSTDTQY
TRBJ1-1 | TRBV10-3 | AIKEASEAF
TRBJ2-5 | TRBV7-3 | ASSLWGLGQETQY
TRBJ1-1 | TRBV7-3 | ASSAMPGNTEAF
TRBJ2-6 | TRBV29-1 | SVGSSGANVLT
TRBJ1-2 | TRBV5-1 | ASRWTRGQSRGYT
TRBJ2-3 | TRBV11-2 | ASSLGSPDTQY
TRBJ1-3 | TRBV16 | ASSQSRPSGNTIY
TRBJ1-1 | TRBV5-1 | ASSLERLQVRTEAF
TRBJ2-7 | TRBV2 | ASTRTAVLEQY
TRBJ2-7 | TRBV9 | ASSPGGDPSSYEQY
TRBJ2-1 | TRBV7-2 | ASSHRGTYNEQF
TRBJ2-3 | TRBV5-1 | ASSLEGTSGGAHTQY
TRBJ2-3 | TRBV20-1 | SAKRAGTGTDTQY
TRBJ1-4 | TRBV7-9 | ASSRGAAGNEKLF
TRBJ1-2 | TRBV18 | ASSPSRDYGYT
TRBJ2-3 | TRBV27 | ASSLRGYTDTQY
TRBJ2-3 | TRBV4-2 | ASSQGGLAGGPAQY
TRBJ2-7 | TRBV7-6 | ASSLLPNSYEQY
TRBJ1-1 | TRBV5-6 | ASSRLLRILYTEAF
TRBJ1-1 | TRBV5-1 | ASGKTGQNTEAF